This TCR beta chain came from a study of blood T cell repertoires in COVID-19. Sequenced by immunoSEQ multiplex PCR; TCRdb stores in-frame clones only, minus some. Here the sample spans roughly 220,000 clones, 75% to 85% being singletons. V lost 5 bases to trimming and J lost 8 bases, with 21 bases between them. Germline CDR1 is SGHTA and CDR2 is FQGNSA. The CDR3 has 15 residues. This clone has a single count. This TCR came from an elderly woman with COVID-19, enrolled during active disease. The sequenced material came from peripheral blood. The chain uses TRBV7-2 and TRBJ1-2; D call uncertain. CDR3 nucleotides: TGTGCCAGCAGCGGGTACCCCAGCGGGGAGAGGGGCTACACCTTC. Protein sequence: CASSGYPSGERGYTF.